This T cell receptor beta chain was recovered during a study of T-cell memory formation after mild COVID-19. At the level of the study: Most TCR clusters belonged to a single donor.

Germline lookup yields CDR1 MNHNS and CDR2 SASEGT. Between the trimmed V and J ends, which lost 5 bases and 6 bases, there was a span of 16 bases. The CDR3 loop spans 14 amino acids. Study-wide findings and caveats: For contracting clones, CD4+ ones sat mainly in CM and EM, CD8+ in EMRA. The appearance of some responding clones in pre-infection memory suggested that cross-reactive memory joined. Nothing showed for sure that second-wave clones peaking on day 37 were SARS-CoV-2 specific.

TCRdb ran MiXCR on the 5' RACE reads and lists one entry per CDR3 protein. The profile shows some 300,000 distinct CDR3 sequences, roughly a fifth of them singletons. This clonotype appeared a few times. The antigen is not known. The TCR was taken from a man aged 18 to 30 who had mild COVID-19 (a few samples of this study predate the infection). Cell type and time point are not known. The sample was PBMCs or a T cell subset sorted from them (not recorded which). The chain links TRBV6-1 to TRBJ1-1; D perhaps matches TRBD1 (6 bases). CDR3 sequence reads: CASSQGRGAAEAFF. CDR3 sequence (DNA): TGTGCCAGCAGTCAAGGACGGGGGGCGGCTGAAGCTTTCTTT.